This note documents a single TCR beta chain sequence. Germline CDR1 reads SGHDN; CDR2 reads FVKESK. The length of the CDR3 is 16 residues. V shed 1 base, J shed 2 bases, and the junction held 3 bases outside the gene matches. Some clones are missing from TCRdb's copy, which holds only in-frame ones; the method was immunoSEQ multiplex PCR. Here the sample spans roughly 810,000 clones, 90% to 97% being singletons. This record comes from a study of shared clonotypes between healthy human individuals. Background on the study: Those who served as donors were a couple of women and a few men between the ages of 18 and 49.

Positive CCR7 selection of CD45RO-negative cells yielded the naive CD8 cells, and terminally differentiated effector memory CD45RA+ cells were excluded. The J gene is TRBJ2-1, the V gene TRBV14, with TRBD2 matching over 9 bases. The TCR comes from a man aged 25 to 45 in good health. Sequencing was done on a sample of naive CD8+ T cells sorted from blood. CDR3 sequence: CASSQVPSGTYNEQFF. The CDR3 DNA reads as TGTGCCAGCAGCCAAGTCCCTAGCGGGACCTACAATGAGCAGTTCTTC.